This record looks at one TCR beta chain sequence and its context. The antigen is unknown. V dropped 4 bases and J dropped 4 bases, with 8 bases sitting between them. Looked up from germline, CDR1 is ENHRY and CDR2 is SYGVKD. There are 13 residues in the CDR3. The record originates from a study of early T cells in non-severe SARS-CoV-2 infection. Study-wide context: Sequenced bulk RNA came from whole blood that was unsorted, and chains were unpaired. General study findings and limits: Sequences matched to VDJdb favored anti-spike CD8 responses, while private and CD4 specificities were missed.

cDNA molecules, individually, were tagged with unique molecular identifiers. TCRdb ran MiXCR on the 5' RACE reads and lists one entry per CDR3 protein. The sample records roughly 57,000 distinct CDR3 sequences, under 15% being singletons. This chain links TRBV10-3 with TRBJ2-1, with a tentative D call TRBD1 (5 bases). This TCR came from an adult who was a healthcare worker with PCR-confirmed SARS-CoV-2 infection or an uninfected control (not recorded which). The sequencing input was whole blood. CDR3: CAISAQVYNEQFF. Here the CDR3 DNA reads TGTGCCATCAGTGCACAGGTTTACAATGAGCAGTTCTTC.